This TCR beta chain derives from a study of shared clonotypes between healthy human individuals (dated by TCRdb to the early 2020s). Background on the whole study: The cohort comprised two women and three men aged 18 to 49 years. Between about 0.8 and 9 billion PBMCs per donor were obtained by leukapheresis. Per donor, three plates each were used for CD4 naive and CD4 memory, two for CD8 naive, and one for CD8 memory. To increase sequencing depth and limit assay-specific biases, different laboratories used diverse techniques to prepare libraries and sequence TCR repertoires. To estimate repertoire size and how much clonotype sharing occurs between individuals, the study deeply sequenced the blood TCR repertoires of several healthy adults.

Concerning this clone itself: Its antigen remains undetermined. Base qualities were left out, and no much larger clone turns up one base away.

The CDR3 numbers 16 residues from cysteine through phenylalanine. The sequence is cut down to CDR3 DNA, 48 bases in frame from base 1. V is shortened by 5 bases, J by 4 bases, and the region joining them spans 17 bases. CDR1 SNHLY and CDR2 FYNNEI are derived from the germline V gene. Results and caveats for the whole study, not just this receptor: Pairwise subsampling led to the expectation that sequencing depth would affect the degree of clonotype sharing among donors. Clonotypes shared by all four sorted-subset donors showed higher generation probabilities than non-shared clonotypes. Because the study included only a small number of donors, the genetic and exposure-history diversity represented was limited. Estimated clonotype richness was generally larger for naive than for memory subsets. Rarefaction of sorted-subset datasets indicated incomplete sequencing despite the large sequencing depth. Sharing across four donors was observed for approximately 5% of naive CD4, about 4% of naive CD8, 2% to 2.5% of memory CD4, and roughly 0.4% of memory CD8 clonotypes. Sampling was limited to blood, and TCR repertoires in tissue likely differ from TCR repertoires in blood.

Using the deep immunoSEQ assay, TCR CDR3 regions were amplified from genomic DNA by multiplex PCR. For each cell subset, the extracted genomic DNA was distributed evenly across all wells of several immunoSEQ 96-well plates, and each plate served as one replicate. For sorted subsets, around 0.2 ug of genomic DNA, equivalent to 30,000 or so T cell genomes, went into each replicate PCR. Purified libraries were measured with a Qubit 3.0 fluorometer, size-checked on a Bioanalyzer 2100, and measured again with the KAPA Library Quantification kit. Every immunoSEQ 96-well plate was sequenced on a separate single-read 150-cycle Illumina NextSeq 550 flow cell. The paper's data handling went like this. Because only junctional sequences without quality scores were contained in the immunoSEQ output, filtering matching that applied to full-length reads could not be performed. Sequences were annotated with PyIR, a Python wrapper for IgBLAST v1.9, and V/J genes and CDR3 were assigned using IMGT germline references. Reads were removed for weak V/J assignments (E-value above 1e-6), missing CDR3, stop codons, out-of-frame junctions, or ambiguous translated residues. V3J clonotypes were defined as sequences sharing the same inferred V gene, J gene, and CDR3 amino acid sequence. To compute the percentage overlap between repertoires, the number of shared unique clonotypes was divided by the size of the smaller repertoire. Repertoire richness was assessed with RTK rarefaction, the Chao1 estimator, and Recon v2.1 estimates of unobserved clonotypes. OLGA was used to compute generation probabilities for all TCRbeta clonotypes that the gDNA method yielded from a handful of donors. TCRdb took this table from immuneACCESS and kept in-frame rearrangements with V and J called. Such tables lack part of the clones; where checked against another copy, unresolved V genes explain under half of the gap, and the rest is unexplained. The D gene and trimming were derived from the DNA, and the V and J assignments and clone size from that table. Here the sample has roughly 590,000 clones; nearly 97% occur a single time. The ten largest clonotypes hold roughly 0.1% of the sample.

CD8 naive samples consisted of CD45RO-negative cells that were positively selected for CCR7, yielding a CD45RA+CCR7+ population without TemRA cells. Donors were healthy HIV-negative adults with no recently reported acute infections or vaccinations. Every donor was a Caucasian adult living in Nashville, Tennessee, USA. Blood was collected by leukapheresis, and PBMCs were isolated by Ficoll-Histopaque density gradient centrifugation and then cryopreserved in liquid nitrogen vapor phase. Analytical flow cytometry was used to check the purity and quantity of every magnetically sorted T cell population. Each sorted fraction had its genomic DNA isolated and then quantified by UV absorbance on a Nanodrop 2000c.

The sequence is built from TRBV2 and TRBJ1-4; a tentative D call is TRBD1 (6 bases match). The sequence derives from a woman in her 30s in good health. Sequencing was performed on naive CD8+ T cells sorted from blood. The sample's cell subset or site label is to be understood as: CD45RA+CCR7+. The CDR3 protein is CASSYLRDTLNEKLFF. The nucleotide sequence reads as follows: TGTGCCAGCAGTTACCTCCGGGACACTCTTAATGAAAAACTGTTTTTT.